This T cell receptor (beta chain) was captured in a study of blood T cell repertoires in COVID-19. The overall study: Samples taken during acute and convalescent COVID-19 were collected in the United States, Italy and Spain. T cells, B-cell-depleted T cells, or PBMCs supplied cDNA or gDNA.

The ends lost 0 bases at V and 4 bases at J; junction bases unmatched: 4. The CDR3 length is 15 residues. Germline values: CDR1 SGHNT, CDR2 YYREEE (reference sequence). Study processing details: For nucleated cells, counts were estimated from reference gene primer amplification. Data came from immunoSEQ multiplex PCR; TCRdb stores just in-frame clones and leaves some out. Clone size and the V and J calls come from that table; the DNA yielded D and trimming. There are around 110,000 clones in the sample; roughly 88% occur only once, and under 7% lies in the top ten. The material sequenced was peripheral blood. The receptor's source is a man between 45 and 60 years old with active or convalescent COVID-19. The chain recombines TRBV5-4 with TRBJ2-7, with 10 bases that match TRBD1. CDR3 loop: CASSLGGQGEYEQYF. DNA of the CDR3: TGTGCCAGCAGCTTGGGTGGACAGGGGGAATACGAGCAGTACTTC.